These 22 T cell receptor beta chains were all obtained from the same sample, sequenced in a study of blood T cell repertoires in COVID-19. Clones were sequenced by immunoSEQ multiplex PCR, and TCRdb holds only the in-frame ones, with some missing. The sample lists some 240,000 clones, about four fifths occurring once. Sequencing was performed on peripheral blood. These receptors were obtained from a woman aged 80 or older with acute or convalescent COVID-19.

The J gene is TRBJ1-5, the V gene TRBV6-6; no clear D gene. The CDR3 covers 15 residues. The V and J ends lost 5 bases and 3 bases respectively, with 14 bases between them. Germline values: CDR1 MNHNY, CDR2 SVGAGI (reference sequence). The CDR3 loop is CASSPRHSTNQPQHF. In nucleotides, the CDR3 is TGTGCCAGCAGTCCCAGACATTCTACCAATCAGCCCCAGCATTTT.

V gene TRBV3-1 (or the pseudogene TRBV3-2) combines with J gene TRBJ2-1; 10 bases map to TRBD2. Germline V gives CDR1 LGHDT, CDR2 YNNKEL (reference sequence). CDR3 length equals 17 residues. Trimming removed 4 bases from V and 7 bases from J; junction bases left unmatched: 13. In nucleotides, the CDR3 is TGTGCCAGCAGCCTAAGTCGGAGCGGGGGGGCCCTAAATGAGCAGTTCTTC. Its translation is CASSLSRSGGALNEQFF.

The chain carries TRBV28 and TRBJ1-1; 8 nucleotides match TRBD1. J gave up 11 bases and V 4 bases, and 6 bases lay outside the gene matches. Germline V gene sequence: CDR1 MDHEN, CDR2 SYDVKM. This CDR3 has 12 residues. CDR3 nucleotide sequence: TGTGCCAGCAGTTCCACGACAGGGGCGGCTTTCTTT. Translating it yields CASSSTTGAAFF.

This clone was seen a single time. The chain's CDR3 is CASIPTSGRSYEQYF. In nucleotides, the CDR3 is TGTGCCAGCATTCCGACTAGCGGGCGTTCCTACGAGCAGTACTTC. This sequence joins TRBV2 and TRBJ2-7; 10 nucleotides match TRBD2. The junction had 7 bases not matched to a gene; V was cut back by 7 bases and J by 1 base. This CDR3 comprises 15 residues. Germline V gives CDR1 SNHLY, CDR2 FYNNEI. The full variable domain, with the rest looked up from reference TRBV2 and TRBJ2-7, is EPEVTQTPSHQVTQMGQEVILRCVPISNHLYFYWYRQILGQKVEFLVSFYNNEISEKSEIFDDQFSVERPDGSNFTLKIRSTKLEDSAMYFCASIPTSGRSYEQYFGPGTRLTVT.

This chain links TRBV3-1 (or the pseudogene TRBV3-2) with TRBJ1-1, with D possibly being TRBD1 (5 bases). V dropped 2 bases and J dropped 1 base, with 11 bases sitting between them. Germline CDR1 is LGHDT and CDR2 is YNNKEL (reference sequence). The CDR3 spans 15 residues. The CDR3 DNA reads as TGTGCCAGCAGCCAAAGGGGTCATCCGAACACTGAAGCTTTCTTT. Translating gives CASSQRGHPNTEAFF.

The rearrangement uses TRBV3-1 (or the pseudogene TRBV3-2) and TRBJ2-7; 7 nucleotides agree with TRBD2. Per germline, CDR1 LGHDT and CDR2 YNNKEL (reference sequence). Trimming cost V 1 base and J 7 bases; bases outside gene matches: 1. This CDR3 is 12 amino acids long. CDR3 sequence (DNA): TGTGCCAGCAGCCAAGGGGGAGGGGAGCAGTACTTC. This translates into CASSQGGGEQYF.

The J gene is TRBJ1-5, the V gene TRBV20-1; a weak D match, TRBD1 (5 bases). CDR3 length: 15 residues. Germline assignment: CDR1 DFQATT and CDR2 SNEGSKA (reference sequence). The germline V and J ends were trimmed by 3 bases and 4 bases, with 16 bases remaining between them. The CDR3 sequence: CSASPPGGGNQPQHF. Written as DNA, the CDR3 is TGCAGTGCTAGTCCCCCCGGGGGAGGGAATCAGCCCCAGCATTTT.

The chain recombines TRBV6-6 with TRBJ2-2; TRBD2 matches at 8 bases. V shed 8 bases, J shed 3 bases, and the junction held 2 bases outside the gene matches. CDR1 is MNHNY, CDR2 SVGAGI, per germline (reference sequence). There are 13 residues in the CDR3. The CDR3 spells CASFGRDTGELFF. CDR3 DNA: TGTGCCAGCTTCGGGAGGGACACCGGGGAGCTGTTTTTT.

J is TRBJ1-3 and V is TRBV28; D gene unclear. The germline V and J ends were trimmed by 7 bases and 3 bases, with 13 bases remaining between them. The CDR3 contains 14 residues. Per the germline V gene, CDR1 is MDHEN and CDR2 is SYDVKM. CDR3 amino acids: CASMNTARGNTIYF. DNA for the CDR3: TGTGCCAGCATGAACACCGCTCGTGGAAACACCATATATTTT.

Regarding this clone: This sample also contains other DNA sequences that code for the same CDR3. The CDR3 region is CASSLTSGATDTQYF. The CDR3 region has the DNA TGCGCCAGCAGCTTGACTAGCGGGGCGACAGATACGCAGTATTTT. This sequence joins TRBV5-1 and TRBJ2-3, with 10 nucleotides matching TRBD2. Per the germline V gene, CDR1 is SGHRS and CDR2 is YFSETQ. V was pared by 1 base and J by 3 bases, with 2 bases of the junction left unmatched. The CDR3 runs to 15 residues.

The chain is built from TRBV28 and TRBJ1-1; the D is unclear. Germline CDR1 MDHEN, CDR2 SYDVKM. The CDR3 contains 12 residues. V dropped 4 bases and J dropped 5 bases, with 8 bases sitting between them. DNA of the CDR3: TGTGCCAGCAGTTCGACACGGACTGAAGCTTTCTTT. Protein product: CASSSTRTEAFF.

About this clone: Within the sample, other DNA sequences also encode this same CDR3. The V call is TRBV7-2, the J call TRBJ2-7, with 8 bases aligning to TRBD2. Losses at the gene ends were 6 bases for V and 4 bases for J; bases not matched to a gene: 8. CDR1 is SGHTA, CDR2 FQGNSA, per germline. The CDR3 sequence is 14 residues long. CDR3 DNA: TGTGCCAGCAGTTTACCGGGGGGGGCGTACGAGCAGTACTTC. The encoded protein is CASSLPGGAYEQYF. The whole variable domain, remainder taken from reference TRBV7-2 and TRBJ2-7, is GAGVSQSPSNKVTEKGKDVELRCDPISGHTALYWYRQSLGQGLEFLIYFQGNSAPDKSGLPSDRFSAERTGGSVSTLTIQRTQQEDSAVYLCASSLPGGAYEQYFGPGTRLTVT.

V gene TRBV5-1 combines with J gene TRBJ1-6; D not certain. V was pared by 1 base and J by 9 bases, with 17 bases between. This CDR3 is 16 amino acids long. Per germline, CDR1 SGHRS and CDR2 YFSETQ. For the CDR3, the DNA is TGCGCCAGCAGCTTGTCGGTTAGCGGGAGAGGTTCACCCCTCCACTTT. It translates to CASSLSVSGRGSPLHF.

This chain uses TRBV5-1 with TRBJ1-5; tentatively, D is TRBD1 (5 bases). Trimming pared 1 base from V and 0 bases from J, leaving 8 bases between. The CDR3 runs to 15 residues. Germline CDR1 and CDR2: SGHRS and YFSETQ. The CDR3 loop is CASSLLGGSNQPQHF. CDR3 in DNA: TGCGCCAGCAGCTTGTTGGGGGGTAGCAATCAGCCCCAGCATTTT.

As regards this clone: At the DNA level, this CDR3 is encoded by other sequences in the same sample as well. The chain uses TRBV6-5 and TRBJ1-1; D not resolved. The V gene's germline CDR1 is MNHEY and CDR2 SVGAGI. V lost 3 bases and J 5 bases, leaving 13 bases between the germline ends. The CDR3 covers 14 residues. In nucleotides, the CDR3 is TGTGCCAGCAGTTATCGGGGAGTAGGTACTGAAGCTTTCTTT. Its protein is CASSYRGVGTEAFF.

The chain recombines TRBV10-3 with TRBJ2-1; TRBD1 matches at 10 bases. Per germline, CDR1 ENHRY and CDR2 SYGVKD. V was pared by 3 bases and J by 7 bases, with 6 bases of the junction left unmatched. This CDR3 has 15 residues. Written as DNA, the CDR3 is TGTGCCATCAGTGAAAGACAGGGGGCTAAAAATGAGCAGTTCTTC. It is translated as CAISERQGAKNEQFF.

DNA of the CDR3: TGTGCCAGCAGTGAAGCAGCGGGGCCGGATGGCTACACCTTC. It codes for CASSEAAGPDGYTF. The rearrangement joins TRBV2 to TRBJ1-2; possible D gene TRBD1, 5 bases. In germline, CDR1 is SNHLY, CDR2 FYNNEI. The germline V and J ends were trimmed by 0 bases and 6 bases, with 11 bases remaining between them. The CDR3 sequence is 14 residues long.

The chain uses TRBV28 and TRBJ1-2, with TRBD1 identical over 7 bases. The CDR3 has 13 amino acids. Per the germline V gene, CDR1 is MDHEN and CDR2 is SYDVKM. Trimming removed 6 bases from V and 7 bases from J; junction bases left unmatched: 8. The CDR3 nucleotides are TGTGCCAGCAGCCCGACAGGGTTAATTGGCTACACCTTC. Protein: CASSPTGLIGYTF.

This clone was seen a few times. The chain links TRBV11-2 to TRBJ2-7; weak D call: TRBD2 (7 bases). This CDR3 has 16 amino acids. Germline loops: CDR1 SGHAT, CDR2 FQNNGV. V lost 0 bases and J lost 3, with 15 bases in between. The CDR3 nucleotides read TGTGCCAGCAGCTTAGATCTGGGGGGGCTCTACTACGAGCAGTACTTC. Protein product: CASSLDLGGLYYEQYF.

The CDR3 loop is CASSLLPTGGNSPLHF. CDR3 in DNA: TGTGCCAGCAGCCTCCTCCCCACAGGGGGTAATTCACCCCTCCACTTT. This chain links TRBV7-2 with TRBJ1-6; 8 bases agree with TRBD1. Unmatched junction bases numbered 9, after V lost 5 bases and J lost 6 bases. CDR1 and CDR2 (germline): SGHTA, FQGNSA. The CDR3 length is 16 residues.

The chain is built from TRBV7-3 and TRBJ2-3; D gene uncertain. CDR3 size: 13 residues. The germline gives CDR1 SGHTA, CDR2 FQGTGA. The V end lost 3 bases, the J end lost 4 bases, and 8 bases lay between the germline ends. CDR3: CASSLYSADTQYF. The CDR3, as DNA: TGTGCCAGCAGCTTGTATTCCGCAGATACGCAGTATTTT.

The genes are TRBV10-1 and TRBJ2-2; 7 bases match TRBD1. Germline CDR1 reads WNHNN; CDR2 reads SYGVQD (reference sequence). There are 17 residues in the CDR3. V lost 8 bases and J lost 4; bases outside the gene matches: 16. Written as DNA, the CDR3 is TGCGCCAGCCTTGCCCCCTTACAGGGGTTTGGCACCGGGGAGCTGTTTTTT. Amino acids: CASLAPLQGFGTGELFF.